This T cell receptor beta chain is from a study of Ad26.COV2.S vaccination and SARS-CoV-2 variants. As for the study in general: Donor joined the COV1001 Ad26.COV2.S trial arm.

V lost 0 bases, J lost 7 bases, and 15 bases lay in between. CDR1 is LGHNA, CDR2 YSLEER, per germline. The CDR3 is 15 residues long. Treatment noted: some 20 received Ad26.COV2.S at low or high dose, single or two shots; about 5 received placebo; per-sample allocation not given. Samples were taken on day 63 after the first vaccine or placebo injection. Its platform was an Ad26 vector, and its expressed antigen was Wuhan-strain SARS-CoV-2 spike. Study-wide findings and caveats: Vaccinated individuals (as opposed to placebo recipients) had higher spike-specific TCR breadth.

The protocol was immunoSEQ multiplex PCR, while the TCRdb copy is restricted to in-frame clones and leaves out a portion. In the table there are about 380,000 clones, roughly four fifths of which are singletons. A remark on this clone: What it binds is unknown.

The sample was peripheral blood, taken in a trial of Ad26.COV2.S vaccine versus placebo. V and J are TRBV4-3 and TRBJ1-2; tentative D call: TRBD1 (5 bases). This clonotype originated in a person aged 18-65 years who received the Ad26.COV2.S COVID-19 vaccine or a placebo. This CDR3 reads CASSQETVSRGGYTF. The CDR3 region has the DNA TGCGCCAGCAGCCAAGAGACAGTCTCGAGGGGTGGCTACACCTTC.